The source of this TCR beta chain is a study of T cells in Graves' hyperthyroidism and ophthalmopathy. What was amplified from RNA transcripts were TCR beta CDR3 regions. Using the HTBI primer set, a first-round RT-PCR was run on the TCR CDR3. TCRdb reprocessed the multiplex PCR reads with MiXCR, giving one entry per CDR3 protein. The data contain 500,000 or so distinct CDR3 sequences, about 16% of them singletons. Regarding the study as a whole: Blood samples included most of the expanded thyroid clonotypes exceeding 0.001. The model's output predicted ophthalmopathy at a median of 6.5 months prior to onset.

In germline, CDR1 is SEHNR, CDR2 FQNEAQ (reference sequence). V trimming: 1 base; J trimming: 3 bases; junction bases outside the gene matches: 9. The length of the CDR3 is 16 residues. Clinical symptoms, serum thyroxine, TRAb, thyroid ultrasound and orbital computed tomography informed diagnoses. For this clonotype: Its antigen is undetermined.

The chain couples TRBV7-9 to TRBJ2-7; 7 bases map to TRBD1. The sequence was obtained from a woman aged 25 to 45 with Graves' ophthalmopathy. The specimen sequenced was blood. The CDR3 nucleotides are TGTGCCAGCAGCTTAGACGTTGGACAGGTCTTCTACGAGCAGTACTTC. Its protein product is CASSLDVGQVFYEQYF.